The entry that follows covers one T cell receptor (beta chain) sequence. Its specificity is unknown. The PCR employed 60 Vbeta primers together with 13 Jbeta primers. TCRdb keeps only in-frame clones here, not all; method: immunoSEQ multiplex PCR. The sample lists roughly 190,000 clones, 82% occurring once. These data are taken from a study of cytomegalovirus exposure and HLA in healthy donors. Overall study results and limits: Most TCR beta V segments were productive about 87% or about 30% of the time in an earlier analysis. Reportedly, a later analysis found an Asian-associated ancestry cluster had fewer N-insertions than the approximately 600-donor mean.

Germline CDR1 is LGHNA and CDR2 is YSLEER. The CDR3 loop spans 14 amino acids. With V trimmed by 5 bases and J by 3 bases, 6 bases remained unmatched. This TCR derives from a woman aged 18-30 years in good health and CMV-seronegative. Source material: PBMCs. This chain uses TRBV4-3 with TRBJ1-2; 7 bases are a match to TRBD1. CDR3 coding DNA: TGCGCCAGCAGCAACCTCCAGGGGGACTATGGCTACACCTTC. Translated, it gives CASSNLQGDYGYTF.